Following are 24 T cell receptor beta chains from one sample sequenced in a study of blood T cell repertoires in COVID-19. Measured with immunoSEQ multiplex PCR; TCRdb has only the in-frame clones, and not every one. Among a few hundred thousand clones listed, around 85% were seen once. Sequencing input: PBMCs or T cells enriched from blood (not recorded which). Receptors originate from a woman aged 50 to 60 who had recovered from COVID-19.

CDR3 sequence (DNA): TGTGCCAGCAGCGGAACAGGGGTTGAGCAGTACTTC. Translation: CASSGTGVEQYF. This chain connects TRBV5-5 to TRBJ2-7; 7 bases are a match to TRBD1. The CDR3 consists of 12 residues. CDR1 is SGHKS and CDR2 is YYEKEE in the germline V gene (reference sequence). After removal of 4 bases from V and 7 bases from J, the junction contained 5 bases not matched to a gene.

This clone was counted only a few times. This chain uses TRBV2 with TRBJ2-3; 9 positions agree with TRBD2. CDR3 length: 15 amino acids. Per the germline V gene, CDR1 is SNHLY and CDR2 is FYNNEI. V lost 7 bases to trimming and J lost 5 bases; unmatched junction nucleotides: 10. The CDR3 coding sequence is TGTGCCAGCATATCGGCTAGCGGGGCCCAAGATACGCAGTATTTT. It codes for CASISASGAQDTQYF.

As DNA, the CDR3 is TGCGCCAGCACCAGACTAGCGGGAGGCTCCTACAATGAGCAGTTCTTC. It specifies CASTRLAGGSYNEQFF. The chain couples TRBV10-2 to TRBJ2-1, with TRBD2 identical over 13 bases. This CDR3 contains 16 residues. Germline V gives CDR1 WSHSY, CDR2 SAAADI. V gave up 7 bases and J gave up 0 bases; unmatched junction bases: 3.

This clone showed up just a few times. CDR3 sequence: CASSFGSAGATDTQYF. The CDR3 region has the DNA TGTGCCAGCAGTTTTGGTTCAGCGGGAGCCACAGATACGCAGTATTTT. V and J are TRBV27 and TRBJ2-3, with 8 bases that match TRBD2. The CDR3 consists of 16 residues. V lost 3 bases and J lost 2; bases outside the gene matches: 7. Germline CDR1 MNHEY, CDR2 SMNVEV (reference sequence).

A single count supports this clone. CDR3: CASSLGGTGELFF. The CDR3 coding sequence is TGTGCCAGCAGCTTAGGCGGCACCGGGGAGCTGTTTTTT. This chain uses TRBV11-3 with TRBJ2-2; unclear D gene. The V end lost 1 base, the J end lost 4 bases, and 4 bases lay between the germline ends. The CDR3 length is 13 residues. The germline CDR1 and CDR2 sequences are SGHNT and YENEEA.

The rearrangement uses TRBV14 and TRBJ1-6, with D unresolved. Germline lookup yields CDR1 SGHDN and CDR2 FVKESK. There are 13 residues in the CDR3. Trimming took off 1 base at V and 8 bases at J, with 6 bases between the two ends. CDR3 sequence (DNA): TGTGCCAGCAGCCAAGGTTTCTATTCACCCCTCCACTTT. This sequence encodes CASSQGFYSPLHF.

The chain employs TRBV12-5 and TRBJ2-2; TRBD2 matches at 8 bases. Germline assignment: CDR1 LGHNT and CDR2 FRNRAP. CDR3 length equals 18 residues. V lost 2 bases to trimming and J lost 1 base; unmatched junction nucleotides: 9. CDR3 in amino acids: CASGLTRAGERNTGELFF. CDR3 nucleotides: TGTGCTAGTGGTTTGACCCGAGCGGGAGAGAGGAACACCGGGGAGCTGTTTTTT.

This clone was observed once. The chain carries TRBV3-1 (or the pseudogene TRBV3-2) and TRBJ2-5; TRBD2 might be the D (5 bases). The CDR3 covers 14 residues. Trimming removed 4 bases from V and 4 bases from J, with 13 bases in between. CDR1 is LGHDT and CDR2 is YNNKEL in the germline V gene (reference sequence). CDR3 nucleotides: TGTGCCAGCAGCCCTGGACTGTGGGCAGAGACCCAGTACTTC. As protein: CASSPGLWAETQYF.

The chain couples TRBV28 to TRBJ2-2; 9 bases are a match to TRBD1. Germline V gene sequence: CDR1 MDHEN, CDR2 SYDVKM. The CDR3 length is 15 residues. With V trimmed by 4 bases and J by 8 bases, 8 bases remained unmatched. The CDR3 region is CASSSLQGARGELFF. The CDR3 DNA reads as TGTGCCAGCAGTTCACTACAGGGGGCTAGAGGGGAGCTGTTTTTT.

This clone has more than one count but fewer than ten. The rearrangement uses TRBV5-4 and TRBJ1-1, with 11 nucleotides matching TRBD1. Germline values: CDR1 SGHNT, CDR2 YYREEE (reference sequence). This CDR3 is 17 amino acids long. With 3 bases clipped from V and 5 bases from J, the junction kept 12 bases outside the gene matches. The CDR3 reads CASSSGGGTGGGTEAFF. The CDR3 nucleotides read TGTGCCAGCAGCTCCGGAGGTGGGACAGGGGGAGGGACTGAAGCTTTCTTT.

The V and J genes are TRBV5-1 and TRBJ1-1, with D possibly being TRBD1 (5 bases). The CDR3 is 13 amino acids. CDR1 and CDR2 (germline): SGHRS, YFSETQ. V gave up 2 bases and J gave up 4 bases, with 9 bases separating them. CDR3 DNA sequence: TGCGCCAGCAGCTTCCAGGGCGGCACTGAAGCTTTCTTT. It specifies CASSFQGGTEAFF.

This chain connects TRBV27 to TRBJ1-6; D is uncertain. The length of the CDR3 is 12 residues. The ends were cut back, 3 bases at V and 9 bases at J, with 6 bases in the middle. CDR1 MNHEY and CDR2 SMNVEV come from the germline V gene (reference sequence). The CDR3: CASSFTGSPLHF. DNA for the CDR3: TGTGCCAGCAGTTTTACTGGTTCACCCCTCCACTTT.

The chain recombines TRBV28 with TRBJ2-2; D is unresolved. Trimming removed 4 bases at V and 4 bases at J, with 19 bases between. Germline V gene lookup returns CDR1 MDHEN and CDR2 SYDVKM. This CDR3 has 17 residues. The CDR3 reads CASSSRRPDSGTGELFF. The CDR3 bases are TGTGCCAGCAGTTCCCGACGACCCGATTCGGGCACCGGGGAGCTGTTTTTT.

J is TRBJ2-3 and V is TRBV18; 9 bases fit TRBD1. The V segment lost 3 bases and the J segment 0 bases; nucleotides outside the gene matches: 1. This CDR3 contains 15 residues. Per the germline V gene, CDR1 is KGHSH and CDR2 is LQKENI. The CDR3 loop reads CASSPGTGSTDTQYF. CDR3 DNA: TGTGCCAGCTCACCGGGGACAGGGAGCACAGATACGCAGTATTTT.

This rearrangement joins TRBV18 to TRBJ2-2; the match to TRBD2 covers 8 bases. After removal of 4 bases from V and 1 base from J, the junction contained 2 bases not matched to a gene. Germline CDR1 KGHSH, CDR2 LQKENI. This CDR3 is 15 amino acids long. CDR3 coding DNA: TGTGCCAGCTCACAACTAGCGGAGAACACCGGGGAGCTGTTTTTT. Translation: CASSQLAENTGELFF.

The V call is TRBV6-4, the J call TRBJ2-7, with 8 bases aligning to TRBD2. CDR3 length equals 14 residues. Germline V gives CDR1 MRHNA, CDR2 SNTAGT. The V gene end was trimmed by 7 bases and the J gene end by 1 base; junction bases not matched to a gene: 6. For the CDR3, the DNA is TGTGCCAGCACCGGTCTAGCGGGTTCCTACGAGCAGTACTTC. Its translation: CASTGLAGSYEQYF.

The gene calls are TRBV9 and TRBJ2-1; possible D gene TRBD2, 6 bases. The germline gives CDR1 SGDLS, CDR2 YYNGEE. V shed 6 bases and J shed 3 bases, with 19 bases lying between them. This CDR3 contains 16 residues. The CDR3 nucleotides read TGTGCCAGCACCCTAGGAGGCGGGGCCCGCTACAATGAGCAGTTCTTC. It yields the protein CASTLGGGARYNEQFF.

About this clone itself: Other DNA sequences in the sample encode the same CDR3. CDR3 residues: CASGLVRGYEQYF. The CDR3 DNA sequence: TGTGCTAGTGGTTTGGTACGCGGGTACGAGCAGTACTTC. The V gene is TRBV12-5, the J gene TRBJ2-7; tentatively, D is TRBD2 (5 bases). Germline CDR1 and CDR2: LGHNT and FRNRAP. The CDR3 sequence is 13 residues long. Trimming removed 0 bases from V and 4 bases from J, with 7 bases in between. The whole variable domain, filled in from reference TRBV12-5 and TRBJ2-7, reads DARVTQTPRHKVTEMGQEVTMRCQPILGHNTVFWYRQTMMQGLELLAYFRNRAPLDDSGMPKDRFSAEMPDATLATLKIQPSEPRDSAVYFCASGLVRGYEQYFGPGTRLTVT.

This clone showed up just once. This chain connects TRBV9 to TRBJ2-5; 13 bases are a match to TRBD2. The germline V gene encodes CDR1 SGDLS and CDR2 YYNGEE. With V trimmed by 3 bases and J by 7 bases, 3 bases remained unmatched. The CDR3 has 14 residues. CDR3 coding DNA: TGTGCCAGCAGCGACGGGACTAGCGGGGTGACCCAGTACTTC. Amino acids: CASSDGTSGVTQYF. Drawing the rest from reference TRBV9 and TRBJ2-5, the complete variable domain is DSGVTQTPKHLITATGQRVTLRCSPRSGDLSVYWYQQSLDQGLQFLIQYYNGEERAKGNILERFSAQQFPDLHSELNLSSLELGDSALYFCASSDGTSGVTQYFGPGTRLLVL.

CDR3 nucleotides: TGTGCCAGCAGCTTAGGGGTTTCGGCTAGCGGGAGGCTCGAGCAGTACTTC. It yields the protein CASSLGVSASGRLEQYF. The chain couples TRBV7-8 to TRBJ2-7, with 11 bases identical to TRBD2. V was clipped by 1 base and J by 6 bases; unmatched bases: 11. Germline CDR1 SGHVS, CDR2 FQNEAQ. CDR3 length equals 17 residues. The whole variable domain, remainder taken from reference TRBV7-8 and TRBJ2-7, is GAGVSQSPRYKVAKRGQDVALRCDPISGHVSLFWYQQALGQGPEFLTYFQNEAQLDKSGLPSDRFFAERPEGSVSTLKIQRTQQEDSAVYLCASSLGVSASGRLEQYFGPGTRLTVT.

J is TRBJ1-5 and V is TRBV4-1; no reliable D call. Germline V CDR1 and CDR2: MGHRA, YSYEKL. Trimming cost V 0 bases and J 2 bases, with 8 bases left between them. This CDR3 is built from 15 residues. CDR3 sequence reads: CASSQDGHGNQPQHF. In DNA form, the CDR3 reads TGCGCCAGCAGCCAAGATGGGCACGGCAATCAGCCCCAGCATTTT.

The chain employs TRBV7-9 and TRBJ2-7; 10 nucleotides match TRBD1. CDR3 size: 15 residues. The germline V gene encodes CDR1 SEHNR and CDR2 FQNEAQ (reference sequence). Trimming removed 4 bases from V and 2 bases from J; junction bases left unmatched: 5. The CDR3: CASSYRDRGTYEQYF. The CDR3 DNA follows: TGTGCCAGCAGCTATAGGGACAGGGGAACCTACGAGCAGTACTTC.

The chain uses TRBV30 and TRBJ2-1; 8 positions match TRBD2. The germline CDR1 and CDR2 sequences are GTSNPN and SVGIG (reference sequence). V shed 4 bases and J 7 bases; nucleotides not matched to a gene: 9. The CDR3 spans 14 residues. The CDR3 sequence is CAWTVAGGGNEQFF. DNA of the CDR3: TGTGCCTGGACGGTGGCGGGAGGAGGTAATGAGCAGTTCTTC.

With respect to this clone: At one end, the junction sequence differs from germline, possibly due to a read error. The rearrangement uses TRBV6-6 and TRBJ2-7; D may be TRBD1 (6 bases). The CDR3 extends over 12 amino acids. Germline-derived CDR1 and CDR2 are MNHNY and SVGAGI (reference sequence). The CDR3 DNA reads TGTGCCAGCGCATTACCACAGGGAAGTACTCTATTC. The encoded protein is CASALPQGSTLF.